These 2 T cell receptor beta chains share one sample of origin, sequenced in a study of cytomegalovirus exposure and HLA in healthy donors. The primer mix had 60 Vbeta and 13 Jbeta primers. The table came from immunoSEQ multiplex PCR; TCRdb's copy has only in-frame clones and leaves some out. The sample lists under 130,000 clones, 74% seen once, with approximately 2.5% in the top ten. Material: PBMCs. All receptors come from a man between 45 and 60 years old in good health and CMV-seropositive.

The rearrangement links TRBV5-1 to TRBJ2-5, with D unclear. The DNA end lines up better with TRBJ2-7; the J call may be wrong. CDR1 and CDR2 from the germline V gene are SGHRS and YFSETQ. The CDR3 covers 14 residues. The CDR3 DNA reads as TGCGCCAGCAGCTCGAACCCAGCCAGCGTCGAGCAGTACTTC. Its translation: CASSSNPASVEQYF.

V gene TRBV6-1 combines with J gene TRBJ1-2; a weak D match, TRBD1 (6 bases). Trimming shortened V by 6 bases and J by 4 bases, and 12 bases separated the two germline ends. The CDR3 runs 13 residues. Germline V lookup: CDR1 MNHNS, CDR2 SASEGT. Written as DNA, the CDR3 is TGTGCCAGCAGAGTGGACAGTCTCTATGGCTACACCTTC. It encodes CASRVDSLYGYTF.